This T cell receptor (beta chain) originates from a study of blood T cells in healthy people across ages. A second about 6 to 11 cycle PCR used barcoded and J-beta primers. TCRdb reanalysed the 5' RACE reads using MiXCR and keeps one entry per CDR3 protein. Counted here are a few hundred thousand distinct CDR3 sequences, approximately 26% occurring once; the ten biggest clones make up 3% to 4%. Every donor provided roughly 10 milliliters of peripheral blood. The CDR3 is 15 residues long. V was pared by 1 base and J by 4 bases, with 11 bases between. CDR1 is SGHAT, CDR2 FQNNGV, per germline. This clonotype was counted a few times. The same sample was also studied in work on T cells of mothers and their children.

The sequencing sample was made of blood. The source is a boy aged 2-9 years in good health. The chain couples TRBV11-2 to TRBJ2-1; a weak D match, TRBD2 (5 bases). The CDR3 DNA reads TGTGCCAGCAGCTTAGGACCGGGCGGGTACAATGAGCAGTTCTTC. It codes for CASSLGPGGYNEQFF.